This TCR beta chain was obtained from a study of identifying expanded T cells in peripheral blood (dated by TCRdb to between 2017 and 2020). Context from the whole study: Technical replicates were generated by sequencing separate aliquots of the same genomic DNA pool, and four replicates were compared pairwise. What the study reported, not specific to this receptor: Between technical replicates the binomial model flagged about 1.2 differentially abundant clones, whereas over roughly 2 weeks the binomial model flagged about 16.4 and over approximately 4 weeks 19 to 20. It was expected by the authors that biological variance in healthy repertoires might increase further over much longer intervals, such as months to years. The beta-binomial model significantly reduced the number of clones called differentially abundant and the false-positive rate across all healthy-donor time intervals. For all healthy donors, the variance in clone template counts between approximately 2-week samples rose significantly as total template count increased.

TCRbeta CDR3 regions were profiled with the immunoSEQ Assay using bias-controlled multiplex PCR amplification of genomic DNA. In the source study's methods: To quantify the absolute abundance of each unique TCRbeta CDR3 region, the sequences were collapsed and filtered. Two models were used to test differential abundance: a binomial model (Fisher-equivalent) and a beta-binomial model that adds time-dependent variance fitted from healthy donors. Clones with fewer than 5 combined templates were removed, and differential abundance was called for clones with a Benjamini-Hochberg FDR below 0.01. Using the form v = (b*log(k)+a)^2, the beta-binomial variance was modeled as a function of the total template count across the two samples. TCRdb provides this immuneACCESS table in a form limited to in-frame rearrangements. Some clones are lacking; in checked studies, under half of them reflect an unresolved V gene, and why the rest are absent is not known. The V and J calls and clone size come from that table; D and trimming were worked out from the DNA. Present in this sample are about 110,000 clones, around 89% of which were seen just once. About 17% of the sample goes to the ten largest clones.

The sample holds one count of this clone. The target of this receptor is not known. No per-base quality is available; no much larger clone lies one base away. There are 13 amino acids in the CDR3, from cysteine to phenylalanine inclusive. The entry retains the CDR3 DNA only, 39 bases that are in frame from base 1. Sequences SGHTA (CDR1) and FQGNSA (CDR2) are obtained from the germline V gene. V trim: 5 bases; J trim: 6 bases; unmatched bases: 5. During the collection period, no immune events, such as infections, were documented for the healthy donors. To calibrate time-dependent variance in a beta-binomial model of T-cell clone differential abundance, blood repertoires from healthy donors were used as a training cohort. The training cohort included around ten healthy donors, of whom 3 were female and 7 were male. An age range of about 25 to 64 years, with an average of 43 years, was recorded for the donors. Whole blood, obtained from a commercial supplier, was collected from each healthy donor at three time points spaced roughly 2 weeks apart. For immunosequencing, genomic DNA was extracted from unsorted whole blood.

This TCR was sampled from a person between 18 and 75 years old in good health. Specimen: blood. Recombination joined TRBV7-2 with TRBJ1-2, and TRBD1 aligns with 8 junction nucleotides. This receptor has the CDR3 CASSRGQGNGYTF. The DNA is as follows: TGTGCCAGCAGCCGCGGACAGGGTAATGGCTACACCTTC. Joined to the reference TRBV7-2 and TRBJ1-2 proteins, this CDR3 gives the full variable domain: GAGVSQSPSNKVTEKGKDVELRCDPISGHTALYWYRQSLGQGLEFLIYFQGNSAPDKSGLPSDRFSAERTGGSVSTLTIQRTQQEDSAVYLCASSRGQGNGYTFGSGTRLTVV.